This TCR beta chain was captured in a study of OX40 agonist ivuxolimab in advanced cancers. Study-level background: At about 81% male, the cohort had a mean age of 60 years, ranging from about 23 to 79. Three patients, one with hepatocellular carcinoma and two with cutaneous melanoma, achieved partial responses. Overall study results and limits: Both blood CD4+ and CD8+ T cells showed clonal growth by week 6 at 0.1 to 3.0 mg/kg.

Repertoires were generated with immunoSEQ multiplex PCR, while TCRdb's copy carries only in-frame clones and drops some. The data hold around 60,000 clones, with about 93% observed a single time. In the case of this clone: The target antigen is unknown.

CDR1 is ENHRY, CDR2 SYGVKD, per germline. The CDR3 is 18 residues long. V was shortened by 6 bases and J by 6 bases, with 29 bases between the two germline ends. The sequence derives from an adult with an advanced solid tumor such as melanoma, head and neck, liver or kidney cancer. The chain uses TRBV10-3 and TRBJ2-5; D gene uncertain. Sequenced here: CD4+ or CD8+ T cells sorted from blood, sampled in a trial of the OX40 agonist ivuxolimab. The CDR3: CAISPSSLGQISLKTQYF. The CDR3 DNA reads TGTGCCATCAGCCCAAGTTCTTTAGGCCAGATCTCATTAAAGACCCAGTACTTC.